This TCR beta chain was retrieved from a study of blood T cell repertoires in COVID-19. In the study overall: Samples of COVID-19 (acute and convalescent) were obtained from the United States, Italy and Spain. Sample material is recorded as cDNA or gDNA derived from T cells, B-cell-depleted T cells, or PBMCs.

In the original workflow: The authors estimated nucleated cell counts from reference gene primer amplification. Sequencing was performed with immunoSEQ multiplex PCR; in TCRdb, only in-frame clones are kept and a portion is missing. The V and J calls and the clone size are those of that table, but D and trimming were determined from the DNA. The data contain tens of thousands of clones, 70% to 80% of them seen just once; the ten biggest clones take up around 5%. Trimming took 6 bases from V and 1 from J; bases not matched to a gene: 4. Germline CDR1 reads SQVTM; CDR2 reads ANQGSEA. This CDR3 comprises 14 residues.

The chain couples TRBV29-1 to TRBJ1-5; 9 bases are a match to TRBD1. Sequenced input: peripheral blood. The source of this sequence is a man between 50 and 59 years old with active or convalescent COVID-19. The CDR3 loop is CSVGDRESNQPQHF. CDR3 coding DNA: TGCAGCGTGGGGGACAGGGAGAGCAATCAGCCCCAGCATTTT.